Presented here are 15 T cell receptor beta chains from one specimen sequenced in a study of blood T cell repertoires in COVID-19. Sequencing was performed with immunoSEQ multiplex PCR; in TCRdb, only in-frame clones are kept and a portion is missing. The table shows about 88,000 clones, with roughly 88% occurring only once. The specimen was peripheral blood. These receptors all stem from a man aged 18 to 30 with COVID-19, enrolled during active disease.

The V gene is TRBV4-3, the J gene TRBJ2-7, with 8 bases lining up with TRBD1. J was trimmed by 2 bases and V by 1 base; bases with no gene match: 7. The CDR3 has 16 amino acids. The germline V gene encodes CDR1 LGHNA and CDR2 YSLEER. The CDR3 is CASSQAEGTGTYEQYF. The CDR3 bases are TGCGCCAGCAGCCAAGCGGAGGGGACAGGAACCTACGAGCAGTACTTC.

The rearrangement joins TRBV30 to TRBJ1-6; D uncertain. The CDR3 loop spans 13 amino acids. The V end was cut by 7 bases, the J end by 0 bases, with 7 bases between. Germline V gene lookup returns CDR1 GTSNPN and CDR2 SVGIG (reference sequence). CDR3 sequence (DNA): TGTGCCTACCGGGACTCCTATAATTCACCCCTCCACTTT. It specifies CAYRDSYNSPLHF.

The CDR3 nucleotides are TGTGCCAGCCTAGCGGCAAACTACGAGCAGTACTTC. Its protein product is CASLAANYEQYF. This sequence joins TRBV2 and TRBJ2-7; 7 nucleotides match TRBD2. Trimming took 8 bases from V and 3 from J; bases not matched to a gene: 4. The germline gives CDR1 SNHLY, CDR2 FYNNEI. The CDR3 spans 12 residues.

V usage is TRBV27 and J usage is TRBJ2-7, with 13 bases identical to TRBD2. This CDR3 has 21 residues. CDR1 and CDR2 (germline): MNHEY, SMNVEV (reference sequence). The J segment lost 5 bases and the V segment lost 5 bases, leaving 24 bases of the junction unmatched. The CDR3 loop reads CASSEGDGGLAGYREVHEQYF. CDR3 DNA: TGTGCCAGCAGTGAGGGGGACGGGGGACTAGCGGGATACCGCGAGGTCCACGAGCAGTACTTC.

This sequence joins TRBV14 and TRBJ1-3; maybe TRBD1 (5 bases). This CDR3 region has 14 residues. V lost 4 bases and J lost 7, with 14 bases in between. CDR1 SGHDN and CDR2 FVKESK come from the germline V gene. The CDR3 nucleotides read TGTGCCAGCAGCCCAGGGACTTCTCCGAACACCATATATTTT. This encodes CASSPGTSPNTIYF.

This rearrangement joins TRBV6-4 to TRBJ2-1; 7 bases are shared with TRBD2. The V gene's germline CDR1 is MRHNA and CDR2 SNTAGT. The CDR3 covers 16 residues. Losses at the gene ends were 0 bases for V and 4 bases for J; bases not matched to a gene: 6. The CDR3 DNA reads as TGTGCCAGCAGTGACTCGAGAAGCGGGACGTACAATGAGCAGTTCTTC. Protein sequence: CASSDSRSGTYNEQFF.

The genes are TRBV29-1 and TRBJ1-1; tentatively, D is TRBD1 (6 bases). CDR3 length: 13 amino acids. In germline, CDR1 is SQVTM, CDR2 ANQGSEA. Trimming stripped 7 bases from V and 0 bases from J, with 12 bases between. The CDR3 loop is CSAHRAVNTEAFF. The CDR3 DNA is TGCAGCGCTCACAGGGCGGTGAACACTGAAGCTTTCTTT.

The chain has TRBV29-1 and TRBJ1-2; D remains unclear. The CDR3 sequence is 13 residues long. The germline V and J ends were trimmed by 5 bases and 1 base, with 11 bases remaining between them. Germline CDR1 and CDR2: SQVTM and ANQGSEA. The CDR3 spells CSVPGENNYGYTF. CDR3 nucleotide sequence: TGCAGCGTTCCCGGGGAGAATAACTATGGCTACACCTTC.

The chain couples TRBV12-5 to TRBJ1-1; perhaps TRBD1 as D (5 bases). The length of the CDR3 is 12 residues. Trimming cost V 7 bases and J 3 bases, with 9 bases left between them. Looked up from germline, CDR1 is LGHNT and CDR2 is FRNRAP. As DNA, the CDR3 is TGTGCTAGTGCCCAGGGTCACACTGAAGCTTTCTTT. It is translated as CASAQGHTEAFF.

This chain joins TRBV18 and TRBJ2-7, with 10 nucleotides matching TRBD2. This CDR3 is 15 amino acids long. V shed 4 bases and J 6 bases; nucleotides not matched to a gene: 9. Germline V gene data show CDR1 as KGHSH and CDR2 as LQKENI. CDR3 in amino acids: CASSRTASGSFEQYF. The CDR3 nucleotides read TGTGCCAGCTCACGGACAGCTAGCGGGAGTTTCGAGCAGTACTTC.

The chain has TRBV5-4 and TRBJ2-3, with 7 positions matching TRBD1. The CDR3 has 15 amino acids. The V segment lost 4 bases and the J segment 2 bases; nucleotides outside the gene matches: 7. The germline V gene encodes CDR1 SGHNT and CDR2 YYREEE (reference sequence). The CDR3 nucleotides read TGTGCCAGCAGCACCGAGACAGGGTCCACAGATACGCAGTATTTT. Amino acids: CASSTETGSTDTQYF.

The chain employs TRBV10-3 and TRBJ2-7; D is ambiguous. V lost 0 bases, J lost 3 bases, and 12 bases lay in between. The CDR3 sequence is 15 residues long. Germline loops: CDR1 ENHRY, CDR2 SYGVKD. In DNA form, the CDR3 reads TGTGCCATCAGTGAGTCGAAAGGCCACAGCTACGAGCAGTACTTC. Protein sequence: CAISESKGHSYEQYF.

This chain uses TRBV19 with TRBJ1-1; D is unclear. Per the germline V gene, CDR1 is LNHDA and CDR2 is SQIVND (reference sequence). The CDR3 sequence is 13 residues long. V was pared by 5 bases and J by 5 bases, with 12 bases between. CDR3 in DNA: TGTGCCAGTAGTGAGCTTCCGAGAACTGAAGCTTTCTTT. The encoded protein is CASSELPRTEAFF. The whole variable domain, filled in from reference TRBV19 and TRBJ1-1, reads DGGITQSPKYLFRKEGQNVTLSCEQNLNHDAMYWYRQDPGQGLRLIYYSQIVNDFQKGDIAEGYSVSREKKESFPLTVTSAQKNPTAFYLCASSELPRTEAFFGQGTRLTVV.

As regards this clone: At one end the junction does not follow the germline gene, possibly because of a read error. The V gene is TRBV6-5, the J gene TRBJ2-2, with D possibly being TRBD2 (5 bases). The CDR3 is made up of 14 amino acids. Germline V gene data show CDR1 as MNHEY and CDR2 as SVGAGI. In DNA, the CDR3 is TGTGCCAGCAGCTACTTAAATGGAGGCGGGGAGCTGTTTTTT. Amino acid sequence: CASSYLNGGGELFF.

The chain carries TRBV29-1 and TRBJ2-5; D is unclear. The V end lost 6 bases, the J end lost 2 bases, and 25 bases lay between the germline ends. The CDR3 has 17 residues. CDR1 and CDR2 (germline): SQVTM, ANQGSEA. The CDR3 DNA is TGCAGCGTCGGTAACCGACTGCACTCAATGGTACAAGAGACCCAGTACTTC. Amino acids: CSVGNRLHSMVQETQYF.